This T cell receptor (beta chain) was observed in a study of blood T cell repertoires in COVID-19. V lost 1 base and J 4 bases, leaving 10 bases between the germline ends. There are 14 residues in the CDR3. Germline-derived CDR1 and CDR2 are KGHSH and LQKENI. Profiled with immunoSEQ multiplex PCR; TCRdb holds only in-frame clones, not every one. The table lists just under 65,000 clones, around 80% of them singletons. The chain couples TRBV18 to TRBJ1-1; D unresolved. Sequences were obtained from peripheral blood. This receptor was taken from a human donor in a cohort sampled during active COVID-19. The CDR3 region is CASSPLEMLTEAFF. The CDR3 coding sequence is TGTGCCAGCTCACCACTTGAGATGCTCACTGAAGCTTTCTTT. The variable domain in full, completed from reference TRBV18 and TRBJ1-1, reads NAGVMQNPRHLVRRRGQEARLRCSPMKGHSHVYWYRQLPEEGLKFMVYLQKENIIDESGMPKERFSAEFPKEGPSILRIQQVVRGDSAAYFCASSPLEMLTEAFFGQGTRLTVV.